This T cell receptor beta chain was identified in a study of T cells in Graves' hyperthyroidism and ophthalmopathy. This clonotype was seen at least ten times. V shed 3 bases and J shed 2 bases, with 13 bases lying between them. The germline V gene has CDR1 SGHAT and CDR2 FQNNGV. The CDR3 totals 16 residues. TCR beta CDR3 region amplification was performed from RNA transcripts. A set of HTBI primers served as the primers for a first-round RT-PCR of the TCR CDR3. MiXCR was run by TCRdb on the multiplex PCR reads, yielding one entry per CDR3 protein. The sample shows about 110,000 distinct CDR3 sequences, about a sixth of them seen only once.

The sequence was collected from a woman aged 50 to 60 with Graves' hyperthyroidism. The chain links TRBV11-2 to TRBJ2-2; the D gene is possibly TRBD1 (5 bases). The sequenced material came from blood. CDR3 DNA sequence: TGTGCCAGCAGCTTTTCCGTGACAGACAACACCGGGGAGCTGTTTTTT. Its protein is CASSFSVTDNTGELFF.